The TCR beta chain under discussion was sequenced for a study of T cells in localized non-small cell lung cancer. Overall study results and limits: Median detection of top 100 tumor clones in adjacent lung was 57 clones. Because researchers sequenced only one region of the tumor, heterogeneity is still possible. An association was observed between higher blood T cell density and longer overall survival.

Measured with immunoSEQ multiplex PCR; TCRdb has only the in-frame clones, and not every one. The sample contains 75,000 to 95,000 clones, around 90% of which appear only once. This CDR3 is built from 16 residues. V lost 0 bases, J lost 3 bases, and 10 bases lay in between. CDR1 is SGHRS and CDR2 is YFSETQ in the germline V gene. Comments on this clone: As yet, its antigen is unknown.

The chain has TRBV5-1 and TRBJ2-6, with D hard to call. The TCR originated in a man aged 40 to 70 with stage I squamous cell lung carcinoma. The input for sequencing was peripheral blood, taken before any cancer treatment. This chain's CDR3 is CASSLDPVSGANVLTF. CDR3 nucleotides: TGCGCCAGCAGCTTGGACCCAGTGAGTGGGGCCAACGTCCTGACTTTC.